The T cell receptor beta chain under discussion was sequenced for a study of blood T cell repertoires in COVID-19. Study details: COVID-19 samples collected from the United States, Italy and Spain covered acute and convalescent phases.

From germline, CDR1 is SGHRS and CDR2 YFSETQ. The CDR3 has 14 residues. Trimming took 0 bases from V and 1 from J, leaving 7 bases between them. For this clone: The sample holds other DNA sequences that translate to the same CDR3.

The data were produced by immunoSEQ multiplex PCR, yet TCRdb's version contains in-frame clones alone and is incomplete. The sample lists approximately 470,000 clones; 75% to 90% were seen once. Sequencing was carried out using PBMCs or T cells enriched from blood (not recorded which). This clonotype was obtained from a woman aged 18 to 35 who had recovered from COVID-19. The J gene is TRBJ1-1, the V gene TRBV5-1, with unresolved D. The CDR3 region has the DNA TGCGCCAGCAGCTTGGGAGCGGGGAACACTGAAGCTTTCTTT. This encodes CASSLGAGNTEAFF.